This TCR beta chain was sequenced during a study of response to subunit inactivated influenza vaccine. Germline CDR1 reads KGHDR; CDR2 reads SFDVKD. The ends lost 7 bases at V and 6 bases at J; junction bases unmatched: 18. This CDR3 comprises 17 residues. TCRdb re-called the RT-PCR reads with MiXCR, one entry per CDR3 protein. The sample lists 800,000 to 1,000,000 distinct CDR3 sequences; about 20% were seen once. The source material was PBMCs from blood, sampled more than 4 days after vaccination. V gene TRBV24-1 combines with J gene TRBJ2-7; 9 nucleotides align to TRBD1. This TCR came from a man aged 45-65 years who received an inactivated influenza vaccine. The CDR3 DNA is TGTGCCACCAGGCTCCTGACCGAGACAGGGGGTCCCCTCGAGCAGTACTTC. This codes for CATRLLTETGGPLEQYF.